This T cell receptor (beta chain) emerged from a study of regulatory T cells in long-lasting Graves disease. Study in general: It was over 5 years of antithyroid drugs, with positive TSH receptor antibodies, that meant persistent Graves' disease.

This clonotype was detected many times. Losses at the gene ends were 5 bases for V and 2 bases for J; bases not matched to a gene: 2. The V gene's germline CDR1 is SGHAT and CDR2 FQNNGV. This CDR3 contains 13 residues. Building the TCR beta libraries relied on iRepertoire HTBI primers, and CDR3 regions underwent Arm-PCR. In the authors' methods: In the combined samples, roughly 62 TRBV and 14 TRBJ segments were identified. Each CDR3 protein gets one entry after TCRdb re-called the multiplex PCR reads with MiXCR. These V and J calls are TCRdb output, not the study's own analysis. The sample lists 400,000 to 500,000 distinct CDR3 sequences; roughly a fifth were seen once. The time point: persistent/refractory GD, antithyroid drugs over 5 years with positive TRAb. From RNA extracted from PBMCs, the TCR library was made. Patients came through an endocrinology department, and that department was in Xi'an, China. EDTA tubes were used for drawing 8 to 9 milliliters of peripheral blood.

This sequence was found in a female donor with Graves disease. The J gene is TRBJ1-1, the V gene TRBV11-2; 7 bases fit TRBD1. Specimen: peripheral blood mononuclear cells (PBMCs), collected when the disease was refractory, from a patient treated with antithyroid drugs. The CDR3 is CASSRDRNTEAFF. Written as DNA, the CDR3 is TGTGCCAGCAGCCGGGACAGAAACACTGAAGCTTTCTTT.